This T cell receptor beta chain was recovered during a study of Ad26.COV2.S vaccination and SARS-CoV-2 variants. TCRdb's copy holds only in-frame clones and misses some; the assay was immunoSEQ multiplex PCR. In the table there are 250,000 to 300,000 clones, around 87% of which are singletons. On this clone itself: The antigen is undetermined.

Study outcomes and limitations: The placebo group had lower spike-specific TCR breadth than the vaccine recipients did.

Treatment specified: around 19 received Ad26.COV2.S at low or high dose, single or two shots; 5 received placebo; per-sample allocation not given. After the first vaccine or placebo injection, samples were drawn on day 63. Immunization relied on an Ad26 vector, which expressed Wuhan-strain SARS-CoV-2 spike. V lost 5 bases and J 3 bases, leaving 19 bases between the germline ends. The CDR3 totals 16 residues. Germline V CDR1 and CDR2: MNHEY, SMNVEV (reference sequence). This TCR was recovered from a person between 18 and 65 years old who received the Ad26.COV2.S COVID-19 vaccine or a placebo. The source material was peripheral blood, sampled in a trial of Ad26.COV2.S vaccine versus placebo. The chain recombines TRBV27 with TRBJ1-2; D remains unclear. CDR3 coding DNA: TGTGCCAGCAGTCTCAAACCGGGAGGTATCGACTATGGCTACACCTTC. Translating gives CASSLKPGGIDYGYTF.